This is a list of T cell receptor beta chains from one sample in a study of blood T cell repertoires in COVID-19. Data came from immunoSEQ multiplex PCR; TCRdb stores just in-frame clones and leaves some out. The table lists hundreds of thousands of clones, about nine tenths of them singletons. Sequencing was done on a sample of peripheral blood. These receptors were collected from a young woman with active or convalescent COVID-19. CDR3s include the opening cysteine and the closing phenylalanine or tryptophan. D genes are given only for firm matches. Where a row states a size, it is once, few, many or the class of an expanded clone; other rows omit it.

V	size	length	D	J	DNA	CDR3
TRBV5-6	-	17	TRBD1	TRBJ1-6	TGTGCCAGCAGCTTGGATCAGGGGGCCCACTATAATTCACCCCTCCACTTT	CASSLDQGAHYNSPLHF
TRBV7-9	-	15	TRBD2	TRBJ2-5	TGTGCCAGCAGCTTAAGCCTAGCGGGGGAAGAGACCCAGTACTTC	CASSLSLAGEETQYF
TRBV5-8	-	13	-	TRBJ1-5	TGTGCCAGCAGCCTACAGGGCGGTCAGCCCCAGCATTTT	CASSLQGGQPQHF
TRBV29-1	-	11	-	TRBJ1-2	TGCAGCGTCCAGGACAGCTATGGCTACACCTTC	CSVQDSYGYTF
TRBV5-8	-	16	TRBD1	TRBJ1-3	TGTGCCAGCAGCTTGATCGGACAGGATTCGGCAAACACCATATATTTT	CASSLIGQDSANTIYF
TRBV12-3/TRBV12-4	-	13	-	TRBJ1-3	TGTGCCAGCAGCCCAGGAATCCTAAACACCATATATTTT	CASSPGILNTIYF
TRBV30	once	11	TRBD1	TRBJ1-2	TGTGCCGGTAGGGGGCGCGAAGGCTACACCTTC	CAGRGREGYTF
TRBV29-1	-	17	-	TRBJ1-1	TGCAGCGTTGAAGCCCGCCCCGGGTCCCGGGAGAACACTGAAGCTTTCTTT	CSVEARPGSRENTEAFF
TRBV11-3	-	16	-	TRBJ2-1	TGTGCCAGCAGCTTAGCAGGGTCGGGCTCCTACAATGAGCAGTTCTTC	CASSLAGSGSYNEQFF
TRBV9	few	15	TRBD1	TRBJ1-1	TGTGCCAGCAGCCCCCAGACAGGGGTGAACACTGAAGCTTTCTTT	CASSPQTGVNTEAFF
TRBV7-8	-	14	-	TRBJ1-3	TGTGCCAGCAGCCTCGGGTCCTCTGGAAACACCATATATTTT	CASSLGSSGNTIYF
TRBV6-6	-	14	-	TRBJ2-7	TGTGCCAGCAGTTCCCCGGGACACACCTACGAGCAGTACTTC	CASSSPGHTYEQYF
TRBV3-1/TRBV3-2	-	16	TRBD2	TRBJ2-5	TGTGCCAGCAGCCTGTCGACTAGCGGGGGGGCGGAGACCCAGTACTTC	CASSLSTSGGAETQYF
TRBV24-1	few	14	-	TRBJ1-5	TGTGCCACCAGCGAAGGGAGTAGCAATCAGCCCCAGCATTTT	CATSEGSSNQPQHF
TRBV7-9	-	16	-	TRBJ1-4	TGTGCCAGCAGCTTTGGGCGAGAGTTCGGGGTTGAAAAACTGTTTTTT	CASSFGREFGVEKLFF
TRBV7-2	-	16	TRBD1	TRBJ2-1	TGTGCCAGCAGCCTCACAACCGGGACAGGGACCAATGAGCAGTTCTTC	CASSLTTGTGTNEQFF
TRBV5-1	-	14	-	TRBJ1-3	TGCGCCAGCAGCTCGACAGGAACTGGAAACACCATATATTTT	CASSSTGTGNTIYF
TRBV6-5	-	13	-	TRBJ1-2	TGTGCCAGCAGTTACAGGCAGGGCTATGGCTACACCTTC	CASSYRQGYGYTF
TRBV7-2	-	15	TRBD1	TRBJ1-5	TGTGCCAGCAGCTTCGTGACAGGGCCCAATCAGCCCCAGCATTTT	CASSFVTGPNQPQHF
TRBV7-9	-	15	TRBD1	TRBJ2-1	TGTGCCAGCAGCTCCTGGGACAGGAGAACATTGGAGCAGTTCTTC	CASSSWDRRTLEQFF
TRBV19	-	16	-	TRBJ2-7	TGTGCCAGTAGTTTATCGCCCCGGACACAAGCCTACGAGCAGTACTTC	CASSLSPRTQAYEQYF
TRBV29-1	-	15	-	TRBJ1-6	TGCAGCGTTGCCCTATTCTTTACAGGGAATTCACCCCTCCACTTT	CSVALFFTGNSPLHF
TRBV6-1	-	16	-	TRBJ1-1	TGTGCCAGCAGTGAATGGACAGCTGCTTCGAACACTGAAGCTTTCTTT	CASSEWTAASNTEAFF
TRBV6-5	-	13	-	TRBJ1-2	TGTGCCAGCATCGCGGTAGCTAACTATGGCTACACCTTC	CASIAVANYGYTF
TRBV19	-	16	-	TRBJ1-2	TGTGCCAGTAGTAACCGACAGGTTACCTCTAACTATGGCTACACCTTC	CASSNRQVTSNYGYTF
TRBV5-4	-	13	TRBD2	TRBJ2-3	TGTGCCAGCAGCTTGGAGCTAGCGGGAGTGGCGTATTTT	CASSLELAGVAYF
TRBV18	-	17	TRBD2	TRBJ2-5	TGTGCCAGCTCACCACCGACTAGCGGGAGGGCAGGAGAGACCCAGTACTTC	CASSPPTSGRAGETQYF
TRBV15	-	13	-	TRBJ2-5	TGTGCCACCAGCCGAAACGGAGGGGAGACCCAGTACTTC	CATSRNGGETQYF
TRBV10-3	-	13	-	TRBJ1-2	TGTGCCATCAGTGTTATCGAGAATTTCGGCTACACCTTC	CAISVIENFGYTF